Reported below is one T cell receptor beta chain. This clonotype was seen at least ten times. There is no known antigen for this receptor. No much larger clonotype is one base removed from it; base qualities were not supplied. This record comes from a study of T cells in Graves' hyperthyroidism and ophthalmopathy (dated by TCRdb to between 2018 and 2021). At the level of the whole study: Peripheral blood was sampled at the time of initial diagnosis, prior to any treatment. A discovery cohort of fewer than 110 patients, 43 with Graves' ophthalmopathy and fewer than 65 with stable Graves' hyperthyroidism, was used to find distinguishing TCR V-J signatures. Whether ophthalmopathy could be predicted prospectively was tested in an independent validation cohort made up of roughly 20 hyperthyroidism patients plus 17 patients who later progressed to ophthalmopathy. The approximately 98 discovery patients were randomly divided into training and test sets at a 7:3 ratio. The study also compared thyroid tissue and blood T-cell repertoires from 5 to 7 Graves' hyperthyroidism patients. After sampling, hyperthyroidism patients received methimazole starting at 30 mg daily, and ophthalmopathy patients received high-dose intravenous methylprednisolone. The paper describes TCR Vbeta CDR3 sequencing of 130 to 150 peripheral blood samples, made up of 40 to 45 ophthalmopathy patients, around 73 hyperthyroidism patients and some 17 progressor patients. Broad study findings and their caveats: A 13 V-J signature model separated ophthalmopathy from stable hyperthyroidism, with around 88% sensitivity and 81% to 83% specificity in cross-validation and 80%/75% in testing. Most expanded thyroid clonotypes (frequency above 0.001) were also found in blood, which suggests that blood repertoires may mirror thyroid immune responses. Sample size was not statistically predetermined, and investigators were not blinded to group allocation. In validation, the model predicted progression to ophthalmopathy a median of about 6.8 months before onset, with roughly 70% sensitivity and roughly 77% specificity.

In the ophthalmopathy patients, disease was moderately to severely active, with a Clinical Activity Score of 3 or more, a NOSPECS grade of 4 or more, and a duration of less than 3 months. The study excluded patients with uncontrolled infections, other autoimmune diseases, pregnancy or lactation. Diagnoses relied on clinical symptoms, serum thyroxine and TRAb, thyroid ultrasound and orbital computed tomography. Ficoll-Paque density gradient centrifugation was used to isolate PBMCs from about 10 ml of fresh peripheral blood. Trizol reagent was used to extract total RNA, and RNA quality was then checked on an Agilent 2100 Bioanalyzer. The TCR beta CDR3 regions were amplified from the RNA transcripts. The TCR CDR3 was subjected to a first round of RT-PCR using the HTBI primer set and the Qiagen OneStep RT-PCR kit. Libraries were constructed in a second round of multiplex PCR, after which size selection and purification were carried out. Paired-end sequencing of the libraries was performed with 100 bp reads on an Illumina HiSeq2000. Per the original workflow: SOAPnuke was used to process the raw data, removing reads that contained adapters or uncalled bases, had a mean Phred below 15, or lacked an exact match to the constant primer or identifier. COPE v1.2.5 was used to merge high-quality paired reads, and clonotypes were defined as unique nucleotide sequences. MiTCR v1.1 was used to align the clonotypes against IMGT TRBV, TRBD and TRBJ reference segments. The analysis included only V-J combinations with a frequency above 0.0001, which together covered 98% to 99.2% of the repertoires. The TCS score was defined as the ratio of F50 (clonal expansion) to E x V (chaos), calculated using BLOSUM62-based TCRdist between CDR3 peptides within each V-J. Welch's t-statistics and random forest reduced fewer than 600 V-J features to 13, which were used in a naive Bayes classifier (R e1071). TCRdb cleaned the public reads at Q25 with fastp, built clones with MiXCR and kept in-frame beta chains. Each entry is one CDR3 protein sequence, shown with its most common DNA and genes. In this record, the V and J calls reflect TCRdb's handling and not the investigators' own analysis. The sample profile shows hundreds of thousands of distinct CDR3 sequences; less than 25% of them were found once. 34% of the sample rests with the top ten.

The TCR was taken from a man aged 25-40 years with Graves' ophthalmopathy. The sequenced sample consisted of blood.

The DNA sequence reads TGTGCCAGCAGTTCTCGGTACCAAGAGACCCAGTACTTC. Translated, it gives CASSSRYQETQYF. The chain links TRBV12-3 or TRBV12-4 with TRBJ2-5; the D gene cannot be named for sure. Trimming at the junction amounts to 4 bases on V and 0 bases on J, and the germline ends lie 6 bases apart. The CDR3, from cysteine to phenylalanine, totals 13 residues. Solely the CDR3 DNA is kept, with 39 bases framed from the first base.